The 26 T cell receptor beta chains presented below share a single source sample, sequenced in a study of blood T cell repertoires in COVID-19 (dated by TCRdb to the early 2020s). The receptor library was made with the immunoSEQ multiplex PCR assay. Entries here come from immuneACCESS through TCRdb and include only in-frame sequences with V and J called. Some clones fail to appear in such tables; in the studies checked, an unresolved V gene covers under half of the shortfall, and the cause of the remainder is unknown. The sample data list about 150,000 clones, and around 83% of these were observed just once. Of the sample, about 12% falls within the top ten clones. The sequencing input was peripheral blood. The receptors here all came from a woman aged 60-70 years with COVID-19, enrolled during active disease.

The CDR3 loop is CASSVDGSTGELFF. For the CDR3, the DNA is TGTGCCAGCTCTGTTGACGGGTCAACCGGGGAGCTGTTTTTT. The chain uses TRBV2 and TRBJ2-2; the D is unclear. The CDR3 is 14 residues long. V was pared by 8 bases and J by 5 bases, with 15 bases between. Germline assignment: CDR1 SNHLY and CDR2 FYNNEI.

The rearrangement links TRBV19 to TRBJ2-7; D call uncertain. The V gene lost 3 bases and the J gene lost 2 bases, with 8 bases spanning the gap. Germline V gene sequence: CDR1 LNHDA, CDR2 SQIVND (reference sequence). The CDR3 extends over 13 amino acids. DNA of the CDR3: TGTGCCAGTAGTATTGGGCCACCCTACGAGCAGTACTTC. Protein product: CASSIGPPYEQYF.

The chain couples TRBV12-3 or TRBV12-4 to TRBJ2-3; no clear D gene. CDR3 length: 12 residues. The V and J ends lost 3 bases and 6 bases respectively, with 7 bases between them. CDR3 residues: CASSFYRDTQYF. The CDR3 DNA reads TGTGCCAGCAGTTTTTATCGGGATACGCAGTATTTT.

This chain joins TRBV5-1 and TRBJ2-3; 9 nucleotides line up with TRBD2. CDR3 length equals 15 residues. The germline V gene has CDR1 SGHRS and CDR2 YFSETQ. J gave up 6 bases and V 3 bases, and 8 bases lay outside the gene matches. CDR3 DNA sequence: TGCGCCAGCAGCTCCCGAGCGGGAGGTTATGATACGCAGTATTTT. Protein sequence: CASSSRAGGYDTQYF.

V is TRBV11-2 and J is TRBJ1-5; D is uncertain. The V end lost 2 bases, the J end lost 2 bases, and 4 bases lay between the germline ends. The CDR3 extends over 13 amino acids. CDR1 is SGHAT, CDR2 FQNNGV, per germline. CDR3: CASSLQGNQPQHF. The CDR3 region has the DNA TGTGCCAGCAGCTTACAGGGCAATCAGCCCCAGCATTTT.

The chain carries TRBV5-1 and TRBJ2-7; weak D call: TRBD1 (6 bases). The CDR3 spans 16 residues. CDR1 SGHRS and CDR2 YFSETQ come from the germline V gene. With 4 bases removed from V and 7 bases from J, the gap between germline ends came to 24 bases. CDR3 amino acids: CASSPTGNPFEGEQYF. The CDR3 bases are TGCGCCAGCAGCCCGACAGGAAACCCCTTCGAGGGAGAGCAGTACTTC.

The chain is built from TRBV6-2 or TRBV6-3 and TRBJ1-5; D possibly corresponds to TRBD1 (6 bases). Looked up from germline, CDR1 is MNHEY and CDR2 is SVGEGT. This CDR3 has 15 amino acids. Trimming left V 6 bases short and J 7 bases short, with 19 bases between. The CDR3, as DNA: TGTGCCAGCAGCCCCGGGGGAGGGGGGCCCCAGCCCCAGCATTTT. Protein: CASSPGGGGPQPQHF.

The chain carries TRBV9 and TRBJ1-5; perhaps TRBD1 as D (5 bases). Germline V lookup: CDR1 SGDLS, CDR2 YYNGEE. The CDR3 runs to 14 residues. V lost 2 bases and J lost 5, with 11 bases in between. CDR3 bases: TGTGCCAGCAGCGTGGGGGGAGGGGATCAGCCCCAGCATTTT. Its translation is CASSVGGGDQPQHF.

The chain combines TRBV5-1 with TRBJ2-3; TRBD2 agrees at 10 bases. Germline CDR1 is SGHRS and CDR2 is YFSETQ. After removal of 0 bases from V and 0 bases from J, the junction contained 4 bases not matched to a gene. CDR3 length: 17 residues. Here the CDR3 reads CASSLGGLASSTDTQYF. In nucleotides, the CDR3 is TGCGCCAGCAGCTTGGGGGGACTAGCGAGTAGCACAGATACGCAGTATTTT.

This clone was seen once. CDR3 sequence reads: CASSPRRTGAFNYGYTF. The CDR3 DNA follows: TGTGCCAGCAGCCCTCGGCGGACAGGGGCGTTTAACTATGGCTACACCTTC. This chain joins TRBV11-2 and TRBJ1-2; TRBD1 aligns across 9 bases. Germline values: CDR1 SGHAT, CDR2 FQNNGV. This CDR3 spans 17 amino acids. V shed 5 bases and J 1 base; nucleotides not matched to a gene: 11.

The count of this clone is one. This rearrangement joins TRBV11-3 to TRBJ1-1; 10 bases are shared with TRBD1. CDR1 and CDR2 from the germline V gene are SGHNT and YENEEA. V was clipped by 3 bases and J by 3 bases; unmatched bases: 1. The CDR3 totals 14 residues. CDR3 bases: TGTGCCAGCAGCTTGGGACAGGGGTACACTGAAGCTTTCTTT. The encoded protein is CASSLGQGYTEAFF.

The rearrangement joins TRBV3-1 (or the pseudogene TRBV3-2) to TRBJ2-5; no clear D gene. Germline V gene data show CDR1 as LGHDT and CDR2 as YNNKEL (reference sequence). V lost 1 base and J lost 5, with 8 bases in between. This CDR3 is built from 13 residues. The CDR3 protein is CASSQGSWETQYF. CDR3 DNA sequence: TGTGCCAGCAGCCAAGGGAGTTGGGAGACCCAGTACTTC.

The rearrangement joins TRBV28 to TRBJ1-3; 10 bases align to TRBD1. The CDR3 length is 18 residues. CDR1 MDHEN and CDR2 SYDVKM come from the germline V gene. V trimming: 8 bases; J trimming: 5 bases; junction bases outside the gene matches: 18. The CDR3 coding sequence is TGTGCCAGCCGGTCGAGGCGGAAGGGACAGGGGTGGAGAAACACCATATATTTT. As protein: CASRSRRKGQGWRNTIYF.

The gene calls are TRBV6-1 and TRBJ1-1; TRBD1 matches 8 bases. Germline CDR1 and CDR2: MNHNS and SASEGT. CDR3 size: 14 residues. The V and J ends lost 2 bases and 5 bases, in that order; junction bases with no gene match: 4. The CDR3 nucleotides read TGTGCCAGCAGTGAAAGCAGGGGGCAGACTGAAGCTTTCTTT. Its protein product is CASSESRGQTEAFF.

Only one count was recorded for this clone. The rearrangement uses TRBV3-1 (or the pseudogene TRBV3-2) and TRBJ1-6; 11 nucleotides match TRBD1. Trimming cost V 4 bases and J 9 bases; bases outside gene matches: 8. CDR3 length: 16 amino acids. Germline CDR1 reads LGHDT; CDR2 reads YNNKEL (reference sequence). For the CDR3, the DNA is TGTGCCAGCAGCCCAGATGGACAGGGGGCTGGTTCACCCCTCCACTTT. Its translation: CASSPDGQGAGSPLHF.

The CDR3, as DNA: TGTGCCAGTAGGCTCACTAGCGGGCCCTCCTACGAGCAGTACTTC. As protein: CASRLTSGPSYEQYF. The chain is built from TRBV19 and TRBJ2-7; 9 bases are a match to TRBD2. The CDR3 has 15 residues. From germline, CDR1 is LNHDA and CDR2 SQIVND (reference sequence). The trim removed 6 bases at V and 0 bases at J, leaving 6 bases unmatched. Using reference TRBV19 and TRBJ2-7 for the parts outside the CDR3, the full variable domain is DGGITQSPKYLFRKEGQNVTLSCEQNLNHDAMYWYRQDPGQGLRLIYYSQIVNDFQKGDIAEGYSVSREKKESFPLTVTSAQKNPTAFYLCASRLTSGPSYEQYFGPGTRLTVT.

The chain joins TRBV24-1 to TRBJ2-5; TRBD1 is a possible D gene (6 bases). Germline CDR1 reads KGHDR; CDR2 reads SFDVKD. The CDR3 loop spans 12 amino acids. V lost 9 bases and J 5 bases, leaving 12 bases between the germline ends. The CDR3 loop is CATWGPGETQYF. DNA for the CDR3: TGTGCCACCTGGGGGCCAGGGGAGACCCAGTACTTC.

The CDR3 region is CASSRDTTYEQYV. In DNA, the CDR3 is TGTGCCAGTAGTCGGGACACTACCTACGAGCAGTACGTC. V usage is TRBV19 and J usage is TRBJ2-7; D may be TRBD1 (6 bases). V lost 5 bases and J 2 bases, leaving 10 bases between the germline ends. Germline CDR1 LNHDA, CDR2 SQIVND (reference sequence). The CDR3 sequence is 13 residues long.

The gene calls are TRBV5-1 and TRBJ1-1; a weak D match, TRBD1 (5 bases). CDR1 and CDR2 (germline): SGHRS, YFSETQ. The CDR3 sequence is 15 residues long. The V gene lost 1 base and the J gene lost 1 base, with 11 bases spanning the gap. The DNA of the CDR3 is TGCGCCAGCAGCTTGACCGGACAATCGAACACTGAAGCTTTCTTT. Amino acid sequence: CASSLTGQSNTEAFF.

The chain has TRBV11-2 and TRBJ1-2; D perhaps matches TRBD1 (6 bases). Trimming cost V 4 bases and J 5 bases, with 8 bases left between them. Germline V gene lookup returns CDR1 SGHAT and CDR2 FQNNGV. The CDR3 contains 12 residues. The CDR3 spells CASSSQGYGYTF. CDR3 nucleotides: TGTGCCAGCAGCTCACAGGGTTATGGCTACACCTTC.

The gene calls are TRBV19 and TRBJ1-3; D is ambiguous. CDR3 length: 14 amino acids. Germline V gene data show CDR1 as LNHDA and CDR2 as SQIVND (reference sequence). Trimming left V 3 bases short and J 1 base short, with 7 bases between. The CDR3 region has the DNA TGTGCCAGTAGTATTGGGAGATCTGGAAACACCATATATTTT. Translation gives CASSIGRSGNTIYF.

The genes are TRBV29-1 and TRBJ1-1; no clear D. CDR3 length: 11 residues. Germline V gives CDR1 SQVTM, CDR2 ANQGSEA. V was shortened by 4 bases and J by 5 bases, with 8 bases between the two germline ends. The CDR3 DNA reads as TGCAGCGTTGCTAGTCAAACTGAAGCTTTCTTT. Translating it yields CSVASQTEAFF.

This clone was picked up a small number of times. The V gene is TRBV7-3, the J gene TRBJ2-1, with 9 nucleotides matching TRBD2. Trimming removed 6 bases from V and 6 bases from J; junction bases left unmatched: 9. Germline lookup yields CDR1 SGHTA and CDR2 FQGTGA. The CDR3 extends over 15 amino acids. This CDR3 reads CASSQRVAGVNEQFF. The CDR3 nucleotides read TGTGCCAGCAGTCAAAGGGTAGCGGGAGTCAATGAGCAGTTCTTC.

The chain combines TRBV29-1 with TRBJ1-2, with 11 bases fitting TRBD1. Germline V gene lookup returns CDR1 SQVTM and CDR2 ANQGSEA. Losses at the gene ends were 4 bases for V and 1 base for J; bases not matched to a gene: 2. The CDR3 has 14 amino acids. The CDR3 region is CSVGTGGINYGYTF. The CDR3 DNA is TGCAGCGTTGGGACAGGGGGCATTAACTATGGCTACACCTTC.

The V gene is TRBV3-1 (or the pseudogene TRBV3-2), the J gene TRBJ2-3; 9 bases line up with TRBD1. V lost 5 bases to trimming and J lost 4 bases; unmatched junction nucleotides: 4. Per the germline V gene, CDR1 is LGHDT and CDR2 is YNNKEL (reference sequence). The CDR3 covers 14 residues. This CDR3 is CASSWTGVPDTQYF. In nucleotides, the CDR3 is TGTGCCAGCAGCTGGACAGGGGTTCCAGATACGCAGTATTTT.

This chain joins TRBV6-5 and TRBJ1-1, with D maybe TRBD1 (5 bases). The CDR3 runs 13 residues. Germline CDR1 MNHEY, CDR2 SVGAGI. V lost 7 bases to trimming and J lost 4 bases, with 13 bases between them. CDR3: CASKTGLGTEAFF. CDR3 nucleotide sequence: TGTGCCAGCAAAACAGGCCTAGGCACTGAAGCTTTCTTT.